The rows below give T cell receptor beta chains drawn from one sample of a study of response to subunit inactivated influenza vaccine. Using its own MiXCR run on the RT-PCR reads, TCRdb lists one record per CDR3 protein. The table lists 600,000 to 850,000 distinct CDR3 sequences, 12% to 15% of them singletons. Here the sequenced sample was PBMCs from blood, taken approximately 15 days before vaccination. The source is a man aged 50 or older who received an inactivated influenza vaccine. Both conserved end residues are part of each CDR3. D genes are given only for firm matches. A row's size may be missing; if present it is once, few, many or a size class.

TRBJ2-5,few,TRBV14,TRBD2,CASSRLAGLQETQYF
TRBJ2-1,few,TRBV10-3,NA,CAISDFYNEQFF
TRBJ2-2,many,TRBV12-3/TRBV12-4,NA,CASSFVTSFAGELFF
TRBJ2-2,few,TRBV28,TRBD1,CASSSLLRGRITGELFF
TRBJ2-5,NA,TRBV24-1,NA,CATSDVGKETQYF
TRBJ2-2,many,TRBV7-2,NA,CASSLFGAQGGELFF
TRBJ2-1,NA,TRBV28,TRBD2,CASRLAGLSNEQFF
TRBJ2-5,NA,TRBV12-3/TRBV12-4,TRBD2,CASSSGTFVGTQYF
TRBJ2-3,few,TRBV7-2,NA,CASSLASGQSTDTQYF
TRBJ2-5,few,TRBV20-1,TRBD2,CSARAASGRETQYF
TRBJ2-1,few,TRBV20-1,TRBD1,CSAKTGNNEQFF
TRBJ2-2,NA,TRBV20-1,NA,CSAVRSIANTGELFF
TRBJ2-6,NA,TRBV11-1,TRBD2,CASSSRTSGSPSGANVLTF
TRBJ2-5,few,TRBV7-3,TRBD2,CASSLGLGYQETQYF
TRBJ2-6,NA,TRBV29-1,TRBD1,CSVAGQASSGANVLTF
TRBJ1-5,NA,TRBV27,TRBD1,CASSSGGAGQPQHF
TRBJ2-7,NA,TRBV20-1,NA,CSARARFLRLGEQYF
TRBJ1-1,NA,TRBV5-1,TRBD1,CASSLLGQEFEAFF
TRBJ2-1,many,TRBV6-2/TRBV6-3,TRBD2,CASSDTGTRRYNEQFF
TRBJ2-3,many,TRBV10-3,TRBD1,CAASPSRGRLSGTDTQYF
TRBJ2-7,NA,TRBV20-1,NA,CSAYAAGRYEQYF
TRBJ2-1,many,TRBV29-1,NA,CSFEGPGPTGYEQFF
TRBJ2-7,NA,TRBV12-3/TRBV12-4,NA,CASSRMGYEQYF
TRBJ2-5,NA,TRBV2,TRBD1,CASSGQGHETQYF
TRBJ2-2,many,TRBV29-1,NA,CNPRDGNTGELFF
TRBJ2-5,NA,TRBV7-8,NA,CASSYGTPETQYF
TRBJ1-5,NA,TRBV15,NA,CATSHRAMNQPQHF
TRBJ2-7,few,TRBV18,NA,CASSPPDRIEQYF
TRBJ2-7,few,TRBV20-1,TRBD2,CSARSSGGTYEQYF
TRBJ1-1,few,TRBV20-1,NA,CSARAHYEAFF
TRBJ2-7,few,TRBV28,NA,CASSSPRGTTFYEQYF
TRBJ2-3,few,TRBV11-2,TRBD2,CASSPGTSGGEGTQYF
TRBJ2-5,NA,TRBV6-2/TRBV6-3,NA,CASKRTQQETQYF
TRBJ2-1,few,TRBV7-3,NA,CASSATPFDIGSGPYNEQFF
TRBJ1-1,few,TRBV7-9,NA,CASSLRATEAFF
TRBJ1-4,few,TRBV12-3/TRBV12-4,TRBD1,CASSFWPGGHNEKLFF
TRBJ2-3,NA,TRBV29-1,TRBD2,CSGRRLAGVTNTQYF
TRBJ2-4,few,TRBV4-2,TRBD1,CASSQQTGDKNIQYF
TRBJ2-3,NA,TRBV7-2,TRBD1,CASSFRQGGTDTQYF
TRBJ2-2,many,TRBV24-1,NA,CATGREGPNTGELFF
TRBJ2-3,NA,TRBV5-5,TRBD2,CASSPRTSGGVTDTQYF
TRBJ1-1,NA,TRBV20-1,NA,CSARDGGIEAFF